The next 11 T cell receptor beta chains were all read from a single sample in a study of T cell clonality in common variable immunodeficiency. TCRdb keeps only in-frame clones here, not all; method: immunoSEQ multiplex PCR. The sample contains tens of thousands of clones, none of them singletons. Sequencing was done on a sample of peripheral blood mononuclear cells. The receptor source for this set is a person aged 18-70 years in good health.

This clone has at least ten counts. The CDR3 end falls 3 residues outside the read, so it is completed with the germline J gene. The chain carries TRBV7-3 and TRBJ1-2; D gene unclear. CDR1 and CDR2 (germline): SGHTA, FQGTGA. With 0 bases removed from V and 5 bases from J, the gap between germline ends came to 10 bases. The CDR3 contains 14 residues. The CDR3: CASSLTGGKYGYTF. The CDR3 DNA, read in part, is TGTGCCAGCAGCTTAACGGGCGGGAAGTATGGC.

This clone was detected many times. The read finishes 3 residues shy of the CDR3 end, and the germline J gene is used to complete it. V is TRBV12-3 or TRBV12-4 and J is TRBJ2-1, with D perhaps matching TRBD2 (6 bases). The CDR3 covers 18 residues. V was clipped by 5 bases and J by 0 bases, with 20 bases between them. The CDR3: CASSPHSGGVRSYNEQFF. CDR3 DNA, as far as it was read: TGTGCCAGCAGTCCCCACTCCGGCGGGGTACGCTCCTACAATGAG.

This clone was seen at least ten times. The read falls 3 residues short of the CDR3 end, and the missing part is taken from the germline J gene. The rearrangement joins TRBV30 to TRBJ2-7, with D perhaps matching TRBD2 (5 bases). Germline V gene lookup returns CDR1 GTSNPN and CDR2 SVGIG (reference sequence). The CDR3 has 12 amino acids. Trimming stripped 0 bases from V and 5 bases from J, with 8 bases between. Incomplete CDR3 DNA: TGTGCCTGGAGTGTACTCGGGGACGAG. Translation gives CAWSVLGDE. The complete CDR3 protein is CAWSVLGDEQYF.

This clone was observed many times. The read is 3 residues too short to cover the CDR3 end, so that end is filled in from the germline J gene. The J gene is TRBJ2-5, the V gene TRBV4-1; tentatively, D is TRBD1 (6 bases). Germline values: CDR1 MGHRA, CDR2 YSYEKL. The CDR3 loop spans 15 amino acids. With 0 bases removed from V and 3 bases from J, the gap between germline ends came to 11 bases. This chain's CDR3 is CASSQEIDRKETQYF. The DNA read from the CDR3 is TGCGCCAGCAGCCAAGAGATAGACAGGAAAGAGACC.

This clone was counted ten times or more. The read finishes 3 residues shy of the CDR3 end, and the germline J gene is used to complete it. The chain recombines TRBV4-1 with TRBJ1-5; D remains ambiguous. This CDR3 comprises 17 residues. Per germline, CDR1 MGHRA and CDR2 YSYEKL. With 4 bases removed from V and 1 base from J, the gap between germline ends came to 17 bases. The CDR3 DNA, read in part, is TGCGCCAGCAGCCCTCTGCCTCGGACGGGGAGCAATCAGCCC. Protein product: CASSPLPRTGSNQP. The full CDR3 is CASSPLPRTGSNQPQHF.

The table lists this clone with many counts. The read terminates 3 residues before the CDR3 end, so the remaining end is supplied by the germline J gene. The V gene is TRBV20-1, the J gene TRBJ1-1, with D perhaps matching TRBD1 (6 bases). The V and J ends lost 3 bases and 3 bases respectively, with 11 bases between them. This CDR3 region has 13 residues. Germline V gene sequence: CDR1 DFQATT, CDR2 SNEGSKA (reference sequence). The sequenced part of the CDR3 DNA is TGCAGTGCTAGGGGGACATCGGACACTGAA. The encoded protein is CSARGTSDTE. The full CDR3 protein is CSARGTSDTEAFF.

This clone was seen ten or more times. The sequence runs out 3 residues before the end of the CDR3; the remainder is reconstructed from the germline J gene. The chain joins TRBV18 to TRBJ2-5; weak D call: TRBD2 (5 bases). Germline lookup yields CDR1 KGHSH and CDR2 LQKENI. The ends were cut back, 5 bases at V and 5 bases at J, with 30 bases in the middle. The CDR3 length is 19 residues. The sequenced part of the CDR3 DNA is TGTGCCAGCTCAACCGTAATTCTCTCCTCGGAAGCGGACCGTGAGACC. This sequence encodes CASSTVILSSEADRET. In full, the CDR3 reads CASSTVILSSEADRETQYF.

This clone has ten or more counts. The missing CDR3 end, 3 residues past where the read stops, is filled in from the germline J gene. The gene calls are TRBV5-1 and TRBJ2-7, with 11 bases aligning to TRBD2. This CDR3 contains 17 residues. The germline CDR1 and CDR2 sequences are SGHRS and YFSETQ. Germline trimming cut 0 bases from V and 0 bases from J; bases unmatched to any gene: 5. CDR3 bases read: TGCGCCAGCAGCTTGGGACTAGCGGGACTCCGCTCCTACGAG. Translated, it gives CASSLGLAGLRSYE. The whole CDR3 sequence reads CASSLGLAGLRSYEQYF.

This clone was seen repeatedly, ten times or more. Read data end 3 residues before the CDR3 end; the end is taken from the germline J gene. V is TRBV12-3 or TRBV12-4 and J is TRBJ1-2, with TRBD1 identical over 8 bases. The CDR3 is 18 residues long. V gave up 3 bases and J gave up 3 bases; unmatched junction bases: 15. The CDR3 loop is CASSLRQGALSPHYGYTF. The covered CDR3 bases are TGTGCCAGCAGTTTGAGGCAGGGGGCCTTAAGTCCTCACTATGGC.

This clone was counted ten times or more. The read gets to within 3 residues of the CDR3 end, and the germline J gene fills in the rest. The V call is TRBV9, the J call TRBJ2-1, with 9 bases that match TRBD2. The CDR3 covers 18 residues. J was trimmed by 4 bases and V by 0 bases; bases with no gene match: 11. CDR1 and CDR2 from the germline V gene are SGDLS and YYNGEE. CDR3 DNA (partial): TGTGCCAGCAGCGTAGGATCGGGGTTGCTAGCGGGGTACAATGAG. Its protein product is CASSVGSGLLAGYNE. The whole CDR3 protein reads CASSVGSGLLAGYNEQFF. Supplemented by reference TRBV9 and TRBJ2-1, the full variable domain reads DSGVTQTPKHLITATGQRVTLRCSPRSGDLSVYWYQQSLDQGLQFLIQYYNGEERAKGNILERFSAQQFPDLHSELNLSSLELGDSALYFCASSVGSGLLAGYNEQFFGPGTRLTVL.

There are many counts of this clone. The CDR3 goes on 3 residues after the read ends, and that part is filled in from the germline J gene. V and J are TRBV11-2 and TRBJ2-7; the match to TRBD1 covers 9 bases. Trimming removed 7 bases from V and 3 bases from J; junction bases left unmatched: 4. The CDR3 runs 13 residues. CDR1 and CDR2 from the germline V gene are SGHAT and FQNNGV. The CDR3 DNA, read in part, is TGTGCCAGCATGGGGGGACAGGGCTACGAG. As protein: CASMGGQGYE. The whole CDR3 protein is CASMGGQGYEQYF.